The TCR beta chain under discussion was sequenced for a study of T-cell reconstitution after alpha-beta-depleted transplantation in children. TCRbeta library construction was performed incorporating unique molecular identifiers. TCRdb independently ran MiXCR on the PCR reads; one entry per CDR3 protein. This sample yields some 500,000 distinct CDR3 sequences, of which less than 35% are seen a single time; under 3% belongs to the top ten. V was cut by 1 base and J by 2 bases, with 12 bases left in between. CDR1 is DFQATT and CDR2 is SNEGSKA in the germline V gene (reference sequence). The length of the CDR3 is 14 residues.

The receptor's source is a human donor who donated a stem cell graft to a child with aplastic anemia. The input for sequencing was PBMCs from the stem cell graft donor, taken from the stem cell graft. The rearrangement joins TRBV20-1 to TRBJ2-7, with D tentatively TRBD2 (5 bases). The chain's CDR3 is CSARGYGRAYEQYF. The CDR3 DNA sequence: TGCAGTGCTAGAGGGTACGGGCGGGCCTACGAGCAGTACTTC.